This T cell receptor (beta chain) came from a study of vaccination effects on CD4 cells after COVID-19. About the study: Two doses of BNT162b2 or mRNA-1273 vaccine were administered to participants. A couple of convalescent patients were sampled 16 days and one week before vaccination. The study, taken as a whole, reports: Researchers reported few convalescent patients and no early post-infection timepoints in the study.

Assay: immunoSEQ multiplex PCR; the TCRdb copy retains only in-frame clones and omits some. The sample includes around 25,000 clones, 75% to 80% of them seen just once. A few counts support this clone. Its specificity is unknown. Sequencing was preceded by expansion of antigen-specific CD4+ T cells with viral peptide pools in the ViraFEST assay. Culture proceeded for about ten days, and CD4+ T cells were then isolated. This person caught SARS-CoV-2 sometime from March to December 2020, and PCR testing confirmed the infection. The CDR3 is 11 amino acids. CDR1 and CDR2 from the germline V gene are DFQATT and SNEGSKA (reference sequence).

The V and J genes are TRBV20-1 and TRBJ2-1; tentatively, D is TRBD1 (6 bases). This clonotype was sampled from a human donor who had a prior SARS-CoV-2 infection. Sequenced material: CD4+ T cells from PBMCs cultured with HCoV-NL63 spike peptides, taken before COVID-19 vaccination. The CDR3 protein is CGGQRLNEQFF. The CDR3 coding sequence is TGCGGGGGACAACGGCTTAATGAGCAGTTCTTC.